Each of the 16 T cell receptor beta chains below was sequenced from the same sample in a study of T cell responses to AZD1222 COVID-19 vaccine. The repertoire was sequenced with immunoSEQ multiplex PCR; TCRdb's copy has only in-frame clones and lacks some. The data show under 100,000 clones, with roughly 90% seen just once and 2.8% held by the top ten. The sample was peripheral blood, taken on day 0 of AZD1222 vaccination. The source of these receptors is an adult in good health.

The rearrangement links TRBV5-5 to TRBJ1-3, with D possibly being TRBD1 (6 bases). V lost 4 bases, J lost 4 bases, and 12 bases lay in between. The CDR3 has 14 amino acids. The germline gives CDR1 SGHKS, CDR2 YYEKEE (reference sequence). CDR3: CASSLGTRGNTIYF. In nucleotides, the CDR3 is TGTGCCAGCAGCCTCGGGACACGAGGAAACACCATATATTTT.

The rearrangement joins TRBV20-1 to TRBJ2-3, with 7 bases identical to TRBD2. Germline CDR1 DFQATT, CDR2 SNEGSKA (reference sequence). With 3 bases clipped from V and 2 bases from J, the junction kept 8 bases outside the gene matches. CDR3 length: 15 amino acids. The CDR3 reads CSASDPGGFTDTQYF. The CDR3 DNA is TGCAGTGCTAGTGACCCGGGGGGTTTCACAGATACGCAGTATTTT.

To note about this clone: The sample has other DNA sequences that encode this CDR3 too. This chain connects TRBV6-5 to TRBJ1-1; tentative D call: TRBD1 (5 bases). The CDR3 consists of 14 residues. Germline values: CDR1 MNHEY, CDR2 SVGAGI. V lost 0 bases and J lost 1, with 6 bases in between. The CDR3 nucleotides read TGTGCCAGCAGTTACTCTGGGGGGAACACTGAAGCTTTCTTT. This encodes CASSYSGGNTEAFF.

V usage is TRBV9 and J usage is TRBJ1-6; D is undetermined. The CDR3 is 15 residues long. Germline V gene lookup returns CDR1 SGDLS and CDR2 YYNGEE. Trimming took off 4 bases at V and 7 bases at J, with 15 bases between the two ends. CDR3 in amino acids: CASSSGGSQNSPLHF. CDR3 bases: TGTGCCAGCAGCTCAGGAGGATCGCAAAATTCACCCCTCCACTTT.

Note on this clone: Additional DNA sequences in this sample encode the identical CDR3. The V and J genes are TRBV3-1 (or the pseudogene TRBV3-2) and TRBJ1-2; a weak D match, TRBD1 (5 bases). V was cut by 1 base and J by 2 bases, with 5 bases left in between. Germline V lookup: CDR1 LGHDT, CDR2 YNNKEL (reference sequence). The CDR3 runs to 13 residues. In DNA, the CDR3 is TGTGCCAGCAGCCAAGGGGGGAACTATGGCTACACCTTC. Amino acids: CASSQGGNYGYTF.

The V gene is TRBV7-9, the J gene TRBJ1-2, with 8 bases matching TRBD1. The CDR3 loop spans 14 amino acids. Trimming took 5 bases from V and 5 from J; bases not matched to a gene: 7. Germline V gives CDR1 SEHNR, CDR2 FQNEAQ (reference sequence). This chain's CDR3 is CASSGQGAGYGYTF. In DNA, the CDR3 is TGTGCCAGCAGCGGACAGGGAGCCGGGTATGGCTACACCTTC.

This sequence joins TRBV23-1 and TRBJ1-5, with TRBD1 identical over 10 bases. TRBV23-1 is sorted into the ORF group, with uncertain function. V lost 4 bases to trimming and J lost 5 bases; unmatched junction nucleotides: 8. CDR3 size: 16 residues. In nucleotides, the CDR3 is TGCGCCAGCAGTCGGGACAGGGGTCCGGTAGATCAGCCCCAGCATTTT. It encodes CASSRDRGPVDQPQHF.

CDR3: CASSPRGQSGPISSYNSPLHF. The CDR3 DNA reads as TGTGCCAGTAGTCCCAGAGGACAGTCTGGCCCCATTAGCTCCTATAATTCACCCCTCCACTTT. This chain uses TRBV19 with TRBJ1-6; a weak D match, TRBD1 (6 bases). V was cut by 5 bases and J by 0 bases, with 26 bases left in between. Germline lookup yields CDR1 LNHDA and CDR2 SQIVND (reference sequence). The CDR3 totals 21 residues.

This clone occurred once. The V gene is TRBV7-2, the J gene TRBJ1-1; D is ambiguous. The germline gives CDR1 SGHTA, CDR2 FQGNSA. This CDR3 region has 17 residues. V gave up 1 base and J gave up 4 bases, with 19 bases separating them. The CDR3 DNA reads TGTGCCAGCAGCTTAGTTTCCTCGGTCGGGGATTCCACTGAAGCTTTCTTT. The encoded protein is CASSLVSSVGDSTEAFF.

The rearrangement joins TRBV30 to TRBJ1-6; possibly TRBD1 for D (5 bases). The V gene's germline CDR1 is GTSNPN and CDR2 SVGIG (reference sequence). V shed 2 bases and J shed 8 bases, with 10 bases lying between them. The CDR3 has 13 amino acids. DNA for the CDR3: TGTGCCTGGAGTTGGTCAGGGTATTCACCCCTCCACTTT. It is translated as CAWSWSGYSPLHF.

For this clone: A read error may account for a junction end that differs from germline. The V gene is TRBV4-1, the J gene TRBJ1-2; D possibly corresponds to TRBD1 (5 bases). CDR3 size: 12 residues. CDR1 and CDR2 from the germline V gene are MGHRA and YSYEKL. The CDR3 sequence: CASSVSFRDLRF. The CDR3, as DNA: TGCGCCAGCAGCGTTAGCTTCCGGGACCTCCGGTTC.

This chain joins TRBV23-1 and TRBJ1-5, with 7 bases matching TRBD1. TRBV23-1 is an open reading frame, and its role is uncertain. After removal of 8 bases from V and 5 bases from J, the junction contained 15 bases not matched to a gene. The CDR3 covers 16 residues. This CDR3 is CASQPPPQQGDQPQHF. The CDR3 region has the DNA TGCGCCAGCCAACCTCCACCCCAGCAGGGGGATCAGCCCCAGCATTTT.

The V call is TRBV7-3, the J call TRBJ1-2, with D tentatively TRBD1 (5 bases). The CDR3 is made up of 12 amino acids. Between the trimmed V and J ends, which lost 1 base and 8 bases, there was a span of 8 bases. Germline CDR1 is SGHTA and CDR2 is FQGTGA. The DNA for the CDR3 is TGTGCCAGCAGCTTAAGTGGGGGAGGCTACACCTTC. Residues: CASSLSGGGYTF.

This chain links TRBV19 with TRBJ1-1; TRBD1 matches 9 bases. V was pared by 4 bases and J by 3 bases, with 15 bases of the junction left unmatched. In germline, CDR1 is LNHDA, CDR2 SQIVND (reference sequence). This CDR3 comprises 18 residues. The CDR3 loop reads CASSSNRGRFVQDTEAFF. DNA of the CDR3: TGTGCCAGTAGTAGTAACAGGGGGCGTTTCGTACAAGACACTGAAGCTTTCTTT.

V is TRBV10-2 and J is TRBJ2-7; D gene ambiguous. This CDR3 has 14 amino acids. In germline, CDR1 is WSHSY, CDR2 SAAADI. The germline V and J ends were trimmed by 6 bases and 3 bases, with 15 bases remaining between them. DNA of the CDR3: TGCGCCAGCAGACGCTCTGGCCTTCTCTACGAGCAGTACTTC. This translates into CASRRSGLLYEQYF.

The CDR3 loop is CAWSGDNSYEQYF. In DNA form, the CDR3 reads TGTGCCTGGAGCGGGGACAACTCCTACGAGCAGTACTTC. The chain carries TRBV30 and TRBJ2-7; D perhaps matches TRBD1 (6 bases). The CDR3 consists of 13 residues. Trimming shortened V by 3 bases and J by 0 bases, and 9 bases separated the two germline ends. Germline values: CDR1 GTSNPN, CDR2 SVGIG (reference sequence).